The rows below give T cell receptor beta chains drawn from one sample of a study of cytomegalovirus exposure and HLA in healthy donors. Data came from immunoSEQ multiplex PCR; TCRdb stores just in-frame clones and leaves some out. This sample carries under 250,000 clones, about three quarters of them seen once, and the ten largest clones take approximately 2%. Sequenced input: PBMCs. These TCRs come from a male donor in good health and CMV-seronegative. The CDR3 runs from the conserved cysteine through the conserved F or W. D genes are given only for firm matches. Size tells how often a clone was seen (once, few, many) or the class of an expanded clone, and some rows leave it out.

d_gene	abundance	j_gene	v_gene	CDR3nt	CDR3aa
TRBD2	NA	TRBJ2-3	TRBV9	TGTGCCAGCACAATAGCGGGCTCTAGCACAGATACGCAGTATTTT	CASTIAGSSTDTQYF
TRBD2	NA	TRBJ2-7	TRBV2	TGTGCCAGCAGGGATTATACTAGCGGGAGCTACGAGCAGTACTTC	CASRDYTSGSYEQYF
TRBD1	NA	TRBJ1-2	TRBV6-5	TGTGCCAGCAGGGAATCCGACAGGGGCTATGGCTACACCTTC	CASRESDRGYGYTF
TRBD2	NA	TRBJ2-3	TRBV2	TGTGCCAGCAGACTGGCGGGGGGTGATACGCAGTATTTT	CASRLAGGDTQYF
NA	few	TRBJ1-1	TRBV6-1	TGTGCCAGCAGTGTTGGGGCGACGGTTGAAGCTTTCTTT	CASSVGATVEAFF
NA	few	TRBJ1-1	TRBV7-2	TGTGCCAGCAGCCGGTTGAACACTGAAGCTTTCTTT	CASSRLNTEAFF
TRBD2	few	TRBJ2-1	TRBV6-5	TGTGCCAGCAGTTTACTAGCGGGAAAGGTCAATGAGCAGTTCTTC	CASSLLAGKVNEQFF
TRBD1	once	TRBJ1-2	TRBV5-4	TGTGCCAGCAGCTTGCCCACAGGGGGCTATGGCTACACCTTC	CASSLPTGGYGYTF
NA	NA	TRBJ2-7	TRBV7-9	TGTGCCAGCAGCATTGTTCGGGACGAGCAGTACTTC	CASSIVRDEQYF
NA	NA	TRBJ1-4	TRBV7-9	TGTGCCAGCAGCTTATCTCGGGGTTTGGGAATGGAAAAACTGTTTTTT	CASSLSRGLGMEKLFF
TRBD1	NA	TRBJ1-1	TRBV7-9	TGTGCCAGCAGCACCGGACAGGGAAACACTGAAGCTTTCTTT	CASSTGQGNTEAFF
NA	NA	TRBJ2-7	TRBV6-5	TGTGCCAGCACATCTTACCGGGACTCCTACGAGCAGTACTTC	CASTSYRDSYEQYF
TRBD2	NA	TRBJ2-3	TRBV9	TGTGCCAGCAGCGTAGATCTGAGCGGGGGGTTATCCAATACGCAGTATTTT	CASSVDLSGGLSNTQYF